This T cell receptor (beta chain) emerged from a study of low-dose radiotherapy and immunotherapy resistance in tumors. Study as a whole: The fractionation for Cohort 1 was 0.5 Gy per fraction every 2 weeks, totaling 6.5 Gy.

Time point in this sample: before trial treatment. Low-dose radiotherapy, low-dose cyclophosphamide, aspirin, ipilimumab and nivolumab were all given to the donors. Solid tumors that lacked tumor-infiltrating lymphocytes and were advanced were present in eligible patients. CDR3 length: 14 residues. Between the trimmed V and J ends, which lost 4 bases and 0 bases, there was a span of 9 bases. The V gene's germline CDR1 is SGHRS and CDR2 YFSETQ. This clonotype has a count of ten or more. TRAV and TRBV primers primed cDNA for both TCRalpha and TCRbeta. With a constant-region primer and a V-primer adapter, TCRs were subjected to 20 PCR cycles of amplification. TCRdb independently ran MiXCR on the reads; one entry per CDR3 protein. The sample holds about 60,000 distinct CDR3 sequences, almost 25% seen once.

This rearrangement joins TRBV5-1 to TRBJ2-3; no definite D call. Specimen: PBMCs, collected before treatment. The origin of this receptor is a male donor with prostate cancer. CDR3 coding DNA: TGCGCCAGCAGCCGTACGACTAGCACAGATACGCAGTATTTT. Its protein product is CASSRTTSTDTQYF.